One and the same sample provided the 26 T cell receptor beta chains below, sequenced in a study of control samples from healthy donors and cancer patients (dated by TCRdb to 2018 to 2021). The library was made by the immunoSEQ multiplex PCR assay. TCRdb re-hosts the immuneACCESS table, in-frame sequences only. Its copies lack some clones; in the studies checked, an unresolved V gene accounts for under half of them, and the cause for the rest is not known. Recorded for this sample are 160,000 or so clones; 80% to 95% of them occurred a single time. The ten top clones hold roughly 0.7% of the sample. Sequenced sample: blood. These receptors originate from a woman younger than 45 in good health.

V is TRBV10-3 and J is TRBJ2-1, with 7 bases aligning to TRBD2. The V segment lost 2 bases and the J segment 8 bases; nucleotides outside the gene matches: 0. Germline V lookup: CDR1 ENHRY, CDR2 SYGVKD. The length of the CDR3 is 12 residues. Written as DNA, the CDR3 is TGTGCCATCAGTGAGCGGGGGGATGAGCAGTTCTTC. This codes for CAISERGDEQFF.

The chain employs TRBV9 and TRBJ1-3; D ambiguous. V was trimmed by 4 bases and J by 4 bases, leaving 18 bases between them. The CDR3 sequence is 16 residues long. Germline CDR1 reads SGDLS; CDR2 reads YYNGEE. The CDR3: CASSQSYGSAGNTIYF. The CDR3 nucleotides read TGTGCCAGCAGCCAGAGTTACGGGAGTGCCGGAAACACCATATATTTT. The variable domain in full, with the rest retrieved from reference TRBV9 and TRBJ1-3, is DSGVTQTPKHLITATGQRVTLRCSPRSGDLSVYWYQQSLDQGLQFLIQYYNGEERAKGNILERFSAQQFPDLHSELNLSSLELGDSALYFCASSQSYGSAGNTIYFGEGSWLTVV.

The genes are TRBV6-5 and TRBJ2-7; 12 bases are shared with TRBD2. The CDR3 is made up of 15 amino acids. CDR1 is MNHEY and CDR2 is SVGAGI in the germline V gene. V trimming: 4 bases; J trimming: 0 bases; junction bases outside the gene matches: 1. For the CDR3, the DNA is TGTGCCAGCAGTTTGACTAGCGGGAGCTCCTACGAGCAGTACTTC. The encoded protein is CASSLTSGSSYEQYF.

The V and J genes are TRBV27 and TRBJ2-7; TRBD1 is a possible D gene (6 bases). Per the germline V gene, CDR1 is MNHEY and CDR2 is SMNVEV (reference sequence). Trimming removed 2 bases at V and 4 bases at J, with 18 bases between. This CDR3 is built from 16 residues. The CDR3 protein is CASSLNSRGSRYEQYF. In nucleotides, the CDR3 is TGTGCCAGCAGTTTAAATTCGAGGGGGAGTAGATACGAGCAGTACTTC.

The chain combines TRBV11-2 with TRBJ2-1; 7 positions agree with TRBD2. Germline CDR1 reads SGHAT; CDR2 reads FQNNGV. V dropped 6 bases and J dropped 0; count of bases not matched to a gene: 11. The CDR3 is 17 residues long. The CDR3 region has the DNA TGTGCCAGCAGATCCCGGGAGGACCGATCCTCCTACAATGAGCAGTTCTTC. It is translated as CASRSREDRSSYNEQFF.

CDR3 loop: CASTSGGNQPQHF. CDR3 nucleotide sequence: TGTGCCAGCACCTCAGGGGGCAATCAGCCCCAGCATTTT. The chain carries TRBV6-5 and TRBJ1-5, with a tentative D call TRBD1 (6 bases). The CDR3 loop spans 13 amino acids. Germline V gene sequence: CDR1 MNHEY, CDR2 SVGAGI. V was clipped by 7 bases and J by 2 bases, with 9 bases between them.

This sequence joins TRBV25-1 and TRBJ1-5; a possible D gene is TRBD1 (5 bases). Germline CDR1 and CDR2: MGHDK and SYGVNS. V was pared by 5 bases and J by 3 bases, with 11 bases between. There are 14 residues in the CDR3. The CDR3 loop is CASSWGTDNQPQHF. The CDR3 nucleotides read TGTGCCAGCAGTTGGGGGACGGACAATCAGCCCCAGCATTTT.

This chain uses TRBV9 with TRBJ1-4; a possible D gene is TRBD1 (6 bases). This CDR3 has 15 amino acids. From germline, CDR1 is SGDLS and CDR2 YYNGEE. V was cut by 2 bases and J by 8 bases, with 16 bases left in between. The CDR3 spells CASSVSGHPDEKLFF. DNA for the CDR3: TGTGCCAGCAGCGTCTCGGGACACCCTGACGAAAAACTGTTTTTT.

The chain is built from TRBV27 and TRBJ1-1, with 7 bases lining up with TRBD1. This CDR3 is built from 15 residues. The germline CDR1 and CDR2 sequences are MNHEY and SMNVEV (reference sequence). V was clipped by 5 bases and J by 4 bases; unmatched bases: 10. CDR3 DNA sequence: TGTGCCAGCAGTCTAATCCCCAGGGGGGGCACTGAAGCTTTCTTT. Translation: CASSLIPRGGTEAFF.

This clone was recorded only once. The CDR3 nucleotides are TGTGCCAGCAGCCCTACCGGGACGTGGGACAATGAGCAGTTCTTC. Translating it yields CASSPTGTWDNEQFF. The rearrangement links TRBV7-3 to TRBJ2-1; D tentatively reads TRBD1 or TRBD2 (5 bases each). Trimming removed 5 bases from V and 5 bases from J, with 16 bases in between. CDR3 length: 15 amino acids. Germline V CDR1 and CDR2: SGHTA, FQGTGA.

The chain has TRBV11-2 and TRBJ2-5, with no clear D. The CDR3 spans 11 residues. V lost 5 bases to trimming and J lost 4 bases, with 5 bases between them. In germline, CDR1 is SGHAT, CDR2 FQNNGV. Here the CDR3 reads CASSRLETQYF. CDR3 DNA sequence: TGTGCCAGCAGCCGACTAGAGACCCAGTACTTC.

The chain is built from TRBV5-5 and TRBJ1-1; D ambiguous. The CDR3 is 17 residues long. Trimming removed 0 bases at V and 7 bases at J, with 22 bases between. CDR1 is SGHKS, CDR2 YYEKEE, per germline (reference sequence). The CDR3 DNA reads as TGTGCCAGCAGCTTGGCGTCAGGCCCTCATCAACATCTTGAAGCTTTCTTT. Amino acid sequence: CASSLASGPHQHLEAFF.

The chain recombines TRBV19 with TRBJ1-4; D is perhaps TRBD1 (5 bases). Trimming removed 6 bases from V and 6 bases from J, with 14 bases in between. The CDR3 consists of 14 residues. Germline V lookup: CDR1 LNHDA, CDR2 SQIVND (reference sequence). The CDR3 here is CASSWGGVDEKLFF. In nucleotides, the CDR3 is TGTGCCAGTAGCTGGGGAGGGGTAGATGAAAAACTGTTTTTT.

This clone came up once. The chain couples TRBV7-2 to TRBJ2-3; the D gene could be TRBD1 or TRBD2 (5 bases each). Looked up from germline, CDR1 is SGHTA and CDR2 is FQGNSA. Trimming cost V 5 bases and J 2 bases, with 17 bases left between them. CDR3 length: 16 residues. The CDR3 DNA is TGTGCCAGCAGCCAGGGACGAATGAGTTTCACAGATACGCAGTATTTT. It is translated as CASSQGRMSFTDTQYF.

The chain links TRBV2 to TRBJ1-1; 7 bases fit TRBD1. The CDR3 runs to 15 residues. The ends lost 8 bases at V and 0 bases at J; junction bases unmatched: 9. Germline assignment: CDR1 SNHLY and CDR2 FYNNEI. The CDR3 loop reads CASEGVDRVNTEAFF. The CDR3 nucleotides read TGTGCCAGCGAGGGGGTAGACAGGGTGAACACTGAAGCTTTCTTT.

The chain carries TRBV6-5 and TRBJ2-1, with 7 bases that match TRBD1. The length of the CDR3 is 15 residues. V lost 2 bases to trimming and J lost 4 bases; unmatched junction nucleotides: 5. The germline CDR1 and CDR2 sequences are MNHEY and SVGAGI. In DNA form, the CDR3 reads TGTGCCAGCAGTTACGGCCCAGGGGGTTACAATGAGCAGTTCTTC. It codes for CASSYGPGGYNEQFF.

The V and J genes are TRBV27 and TRBJ1-3, with D possibly being TRBD1 (5 bases). The CDR3 has 15 residues. The V end was cut by 4 bases, the J end by 2 bases, with 12 bases between. CDR1 and CDR2 from the germline V gene are MNHEY and SMNVEV (reference sequence). CDR3 coding DNA: TGTGCCAGCAGTTCGCAGGGACGGACTGGAAACACCATATATTTT. Translation: CASSSQGRTGNTIYF.

V and J are TRBV10-3 and TRBJ1-1; D remains ambiguous. Trimming left V 0 bases short and J 3 bases short, with 5 bases between. CDR1 and CDR2 (germline): ENHRY, SYGVKD. The CDR3 spans 13 residues. CDR3 DNA sequence: TGTGCCATCAGTGAGTCGTTTTACACTGAAGCTTTCTTT. This translates into CAISESFYTEAFF.

The chain recombines TRBV14 with TRBJ2-7; no reliable D call. Germline V gene data show CDR1 as SGHDN and CDR2 as FVKESK. The CDR3 runs to 14 residues. V lost 1 base and J 0 bases, leaving 7 bases between the germline ends. CDR3 loop: CASSQVRSSYEQYF. The CDR3 coding sequence is TGTGCCAGCAGCCAAGTCCGGTCCTCCTACGAGCAGTACTTC. The whole variable domain, filled in from reference TRBV14 and TRBJ2-7, reads EAGVTQFPSHSVIEKGQTVTLRCDPISGHDNLYWYRRVMGKEIKFLLHFVKESKQDESGMPNNRFLAERTGGTYSTLKVQPAELEDSGVYFCASSQVRSSYEQYFGPGTRLTVT.

The chain is built from TRBV5-4 and TRBJ2-2; TRBD1 matches 9 bases. With V trimmed by 4 bases and J by 6 bases, 10 bases remained unmatched. Per the germline V gene, CDR1 is SGHNT and CDR2 is YYREEE (reference sequence). The CDR3 has 16 residues. The CDR3 reads CASSPRTGERPGELFF. In DNA form, the CDR3 reads TGTGCCAGCAGCCCCAGGACAGGGGAAAGACCCGGGGAGCTGTTTTTT.

This chain uses TRBV4-3 with TRBJ1-1, with no clear D. V dropped 3 bases and J dropped 4 bases, with 9 bases sitting between them. Germline CDR1 LGHNA, CDR2 YSLEER. The CDR3 is 13 residues long. The DNA for the CDR3 is TGCGCCAGCAGCCATGGGGTTCGCACTGAAGCTTTCTTT. Translated, it gives CASSHGVRTEAFF.

This chain connects TRBV5-6 to TRBJ1-3; perhaps TRBD1 as D (6 bases). Germline CDR1 and CDR2: SGHDT and YYEEEE. CDR3 length: 16 amino acids. Trimming shortened V by 2 bases and J by 4 bases, and 16 bases separated the two germline ends. CDR3 DNA sequence: TGTGCCAGCAGCTTCACAGGGCCCTCACGAGGAAACACCATATATTTT. It codes for CASSFTGPSRGNTIYF.

The rearrangement links TRBV6-5 to TRBJ2-1, with D possibly TRBD1 on 7 matching bases. The germline V gene encodes CDR1 MNHEY and CDR2 SVGAGI. Trimming took 5 bases from V and 3 from J, leaving 11 bases between them. The CDR3 is 14 residues long. The CDR3 sequence is CASSRQGGYNEQFF. The DNA of the CDR3 is TGTGCCAGCAGTCGACAGGGAGGCTACAATGAGCAGTTCTTC.

The genes are TRBV24-1 and TRBJ2-3, with 10 bases matching TRBD1. Germline assignment: CDR1 KGHDR and CDR2 SFDVKD. J was trimmed by 1 base and V by 5 bases; bases with no gene match: 2. The CDR3 is 15 amino acids. In nucleotides, the CDR3 is TGTGCCACCAGTGGAGGGACAGGGGGCACAGATACGCAGTATTTT. Residues: CATSGGTGGTDTQYF.

The V gene is TRBV5-6, the J gene TRBJ1-1; no reliable D call. V lost 1 base and J lost 0, with 7 bases in between. The CDR3 spans 14 residues. Germline V gene lookup returns CDR1 SGHDT and CDR2 YYEEEE. Written as DNA, the CDR3 is TGTGCCAGCAGCTTGTCCTCCATGAACACTGAAGCTTTCTTT. Encoded protein: CASSLSSMNTEAFF.

V gene TRBV4-3 combines with J gene TRBJ2-2, with TRBD1 matching 9 bases. The CDR3 consists of 16 residues. Germline values: CDR1 LGHNA, CDR2 YSLEER. V lost 0 bases, J lost 7 bases, and 6 bases stayed unmatched. The CDR3 sequence is CASSQETGGLVGELFF. The CDR3 DNA reads TGCGCCAGCAGCCAAGAAACAGGGGGCTTGGTCGGGGAGCTGTTTTTT.